This T cell receptor beta chain was sequenced for a study of control samples from healthy donors and cancer patients. V gave up 0 bases and J gave up 2 bases; unmatched junction bases: 3. Germline lookup yields CDR1 SGDLS and CDR2 YYNGEE. The CDR3 is 15 amino acids. This clone was recorded at least ten times. Only in-frame clones appear in the TCRdb table, and some are missing; sequencing was by immunoSEQ multiplex PCR. The table has roughly 120,000 clones, 88% seen once. Specimen: blood. The chain has TRBV9 and TRBJ2-7; 9 nucleotides agree with TRBD2. This clonotype originated in a woman in her seventies in good health. CDR3 DNA: TGTGCCAGCAGCGTAGGGAGCGGGGGGCCCTACGAGCAGTACTTC. It is translated as CASSVGSGGPYEQYF.